The 4 T cell receptor beta chains listed next were all sequenced from one sample in a study of CD8+ T cells in alopecia areata. The treatment: oral pan-JAK inhibitor, 5-10 mg twice daily. Sequencing used cDNA as its template, made by extracting RNA and reverse transcribing it. Method: immunoSEQ multiplex PCR; TCRdb's copy keeps in-frame clones and lacks some. The sample yields 150,000 to 200,000 clones, 64% seen once. Sequenced material: CD4+ T cells sorted from blood, taken at week 49, from a patient treated with tofacitinib. The receptors here all came from a human donor with alopecia areata.

This clone was seen a few times. The chain recombines TRBV29-1 with TRBJ2-4, with TRBD1 matching 7 bases. The germline V gene encodes CDR1 SQVTM and CDR2 ANQGSEA. Losses at the gene ends were 6 bases for V and 8 bases for J; bases not matched to a gene: 16. The CDR3 totals 15 residues. CDR3 protein: CSVQRSTGERHIQYF. CDR3 bases: TGCAGCGTCCAAAGGAGTACAGGGGAGAGGCACATTCAGTACTTC.

The V and J genes are TRBV7-3 and TRBJ2-3; possibly TRBD2 for D (7 bases). Trimming shortened V by 4 bases and J by 5 bases, and 10 bases separated the two germline ends. The CDR3 is 13 residues long. Per germline, CDR1 SGHTA and CDR2 FQGTGA. CDR3 sequence: CASSYREGDTQYF. In DNA, the CDR3 is TGTGCCAGCAGCTACAGGGAGGGAGATACGCAGTATTTT.

The V call is TRBV29-1, the J call TRBJ1-1; 7 nucleotides match TRBD1. The CDR3 extends over 12 amino acids. J lost 0 bases, V lost 7 bases, and 2 bases had no gene match. CDR1 is SQVTM, CDR2 ANQGSEA, per germline. In DNA form, the CDR3 reads TGCAGCGCTGGACAGGTGAACACTGAAGCTTTCTTT. It encodes CSAGQVNTEAFF. Full variable domain (missing parts from reference TRBV29-1 and TRBJ1-1): SAVISQKPSRDICQRGTSLTIQCQVDSQVTMMFWYRQQPGQSLTLIATANQGSEATYESGFVIDKFPISRPNLTFSTLTVSNMSPEDSSIYLCSAGQVNTEAFFGQGTRLTVV.

The chain joins TRBV6-6 to TRBJ2-7; D not certain. Per the germline V gene, CDR1 is MNHNY and CDR2 is SVGAGI (reference sequence). The V and J ends lost 2 bases and 2 bases respectively, with 7 bases between them. CDR3 length: 13 amino acids. The CDR3 nucleotides read TGTGCCAGCAGTTACGCGTCGGCCTACGAGCAGTACTTC. This translates into CASSYASAYEQYF.